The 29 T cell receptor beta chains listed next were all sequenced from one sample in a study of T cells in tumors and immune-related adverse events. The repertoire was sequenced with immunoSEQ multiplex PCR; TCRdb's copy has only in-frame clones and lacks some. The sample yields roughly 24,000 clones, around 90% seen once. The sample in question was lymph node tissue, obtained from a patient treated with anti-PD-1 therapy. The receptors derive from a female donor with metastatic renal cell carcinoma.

The CDR3 protein is CASSSLRQSNQPQHF. In nucleotides, the CDR3 is TGTGCCAGCAGCTCCCTGAGACAGAGCAATCAGCCCCAGCATTTT. The rearrangement uses TRBV7-8 and TRBJ1-5, with D possibly being TRBD1 (5 bases). The CDR3 length is 15 residues. Germline V lookup: CDR1 SGHVS, CDR2 FQNEAQ. V gave up 4 bases and J gave up 1 base, with 11 bases separating them. The entire variable domain, with the rest obtained from reference TRBV7-8 and TRBJ1-5, is as follows: GAGVSQSPRYKVAKRGQDVALRCDPISGHVSLFWYQQALGQGPEFLTYFQNEAQLDKSGLPSDRFFAERPEGSVSTLKIQRTQQEDSAVYLCASSSLRQSNQPQHFGDGTRLSIL.

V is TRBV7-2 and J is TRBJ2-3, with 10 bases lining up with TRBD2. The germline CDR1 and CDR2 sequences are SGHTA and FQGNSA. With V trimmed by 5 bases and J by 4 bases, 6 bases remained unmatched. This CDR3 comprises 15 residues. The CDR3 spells CASSLSGGAADTQYF. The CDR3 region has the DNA TGTGCCAGCAGCCTGAGCGGGGGGGCAGCAGATACGCAGTATTTT.

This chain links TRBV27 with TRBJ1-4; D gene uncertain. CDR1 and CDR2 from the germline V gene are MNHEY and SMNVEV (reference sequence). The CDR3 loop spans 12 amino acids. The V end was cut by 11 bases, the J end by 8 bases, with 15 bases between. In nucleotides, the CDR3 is TGTGCCTCCTCGCGGGCTCACGAAAAACTGTTTTTT. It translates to CASSRAHEKLFF. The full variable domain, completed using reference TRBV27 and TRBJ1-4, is EAQVTQNPRYLITVTGKKLTVTCSQNMNHEYMSWYRQDPGLGLRQIYYSMNVEVTDKGDVPEGYKVSRKEKRNFPLILESPSPNQTSLYFCASSRAHEKLFFGSGTQLSVL.

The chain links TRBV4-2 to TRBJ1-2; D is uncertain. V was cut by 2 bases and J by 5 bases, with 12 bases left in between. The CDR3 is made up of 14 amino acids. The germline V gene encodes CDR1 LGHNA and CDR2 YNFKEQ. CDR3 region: CASSQRAGLYGYTF. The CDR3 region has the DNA TGTGCCAGCAGCCAAAGGGCAGGATTGTATGGCTACACCTTC.

CDR3 coding DNA: TGTGCCAGCTCACTAGGGACTAGCGGGGCGGGGAACACCGGGGAGCTGTTTTTT. Amino acids: CASSLGTSGAGNTGELFF. The chain uses TRBV18 and TRBJ2-2, with 13 nucleotides matching TRBD2. CDR1 is KGHSH and CDR2 is LQKENI in the germline V gene. The CDR3 runs 18 residues. With 4 bases clipped from V and 1 base from J, the junction kept 6 bases outside the gene matches.

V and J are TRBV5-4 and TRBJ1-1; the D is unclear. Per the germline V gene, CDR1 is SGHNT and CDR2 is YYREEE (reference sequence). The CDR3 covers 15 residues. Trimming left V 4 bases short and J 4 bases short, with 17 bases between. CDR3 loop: CASSPNGNRGTEAFF. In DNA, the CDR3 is TGTGCCAGCAGCCCCAACGGGAACCGGGGCACTGAAGCTTTCTTT.

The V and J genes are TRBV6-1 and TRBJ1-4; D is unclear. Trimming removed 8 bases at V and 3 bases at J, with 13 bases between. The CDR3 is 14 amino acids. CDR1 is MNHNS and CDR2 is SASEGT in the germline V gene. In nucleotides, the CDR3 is TGTGCCAGCTCTCGCGTTGAAGCTAATGAAAAACTGTTTTTT. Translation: CASSRVEANEKLFF.

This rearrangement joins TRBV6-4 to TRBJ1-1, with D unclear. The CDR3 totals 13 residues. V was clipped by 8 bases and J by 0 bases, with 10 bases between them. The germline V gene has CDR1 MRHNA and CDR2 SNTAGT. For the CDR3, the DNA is TGTGCCAGCTCCCCACAGATGAACACTGAAGCTTTCTTT. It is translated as CASSPQMNTEAFF.

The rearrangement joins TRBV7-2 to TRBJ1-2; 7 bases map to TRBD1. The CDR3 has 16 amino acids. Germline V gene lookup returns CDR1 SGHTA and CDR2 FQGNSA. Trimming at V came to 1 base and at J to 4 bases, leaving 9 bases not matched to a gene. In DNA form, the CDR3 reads TGTGCCAGCAGCTTAGAGGGGACAGTCCTTAGCTATGGCTACACCTTC. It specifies CASSLEGTVLSYGYTF.

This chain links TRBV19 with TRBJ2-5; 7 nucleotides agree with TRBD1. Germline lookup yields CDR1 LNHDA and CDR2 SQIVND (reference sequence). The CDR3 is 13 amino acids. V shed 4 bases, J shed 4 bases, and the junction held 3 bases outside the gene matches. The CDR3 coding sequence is TGTGCCAGTAGTAACCGGGACAGAGAGACCCAGTACTTC. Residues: CASSNRDRETQYF.

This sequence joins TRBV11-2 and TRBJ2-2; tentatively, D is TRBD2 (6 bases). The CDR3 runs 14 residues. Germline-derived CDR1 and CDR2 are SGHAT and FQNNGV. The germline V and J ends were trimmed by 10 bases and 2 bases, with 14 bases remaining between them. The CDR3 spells CATARRGNTGELFF. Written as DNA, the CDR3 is TGTGCCACCGCGCGGAGGGGAAACACCGGGGAGCTGTTTTTT.

The CDR3 protein is CASSADRGLGNSPLHF. CDR3 nucleotides: TGCGCCAGCAGCGCCGACAGGGGGCTGGGGAATTCACCCCTCCACTTT. The gene calls are TRBV4-1 and TRBJ1-6; 10 bases match TRBD1. V was clipped by 5 bases and J by 7 bases; unmatched bases: 8. CDR3 length: 16 residues. Germline assignment: CDR1 MGHRA and CDR2 YSYEKL.

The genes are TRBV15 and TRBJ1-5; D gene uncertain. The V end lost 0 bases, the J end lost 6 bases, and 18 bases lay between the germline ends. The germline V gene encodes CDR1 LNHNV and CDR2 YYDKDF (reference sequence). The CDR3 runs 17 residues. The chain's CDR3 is CATSRDSGATLGQPQHF. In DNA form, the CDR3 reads TGTGCCACCAGCAGAGATAGTGGAGCCACATTAGGTCAGCCCCAGCATTTT.

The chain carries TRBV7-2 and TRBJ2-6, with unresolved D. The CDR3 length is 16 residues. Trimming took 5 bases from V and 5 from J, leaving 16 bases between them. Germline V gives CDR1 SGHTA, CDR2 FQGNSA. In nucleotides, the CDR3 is TGTGCCAGCAGCCCCCAAACAGAGTTTTGGGCCAACGTCCTGACTTTC. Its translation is CASSPQTEFWANVLTF.

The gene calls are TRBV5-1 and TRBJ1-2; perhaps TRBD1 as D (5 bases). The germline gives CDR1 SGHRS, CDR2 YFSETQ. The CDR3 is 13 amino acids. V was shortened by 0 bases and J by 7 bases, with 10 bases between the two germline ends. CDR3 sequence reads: CASSLARTSGYTF. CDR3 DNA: TGCGCCAGCAGCTTGGCTCGGACATCTGGCTACACCTTC.

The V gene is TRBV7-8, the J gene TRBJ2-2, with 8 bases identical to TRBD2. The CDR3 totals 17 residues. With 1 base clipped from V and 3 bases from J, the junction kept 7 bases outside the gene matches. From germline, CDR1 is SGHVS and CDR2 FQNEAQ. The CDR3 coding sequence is TGTGCCAGCAGCTTAGATCTACTAGCGGCGTACACCGGGGAGCTGTTTTTT. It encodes CASSLDLLAAYTGELFF.

CDR3 nucleotide sequence: TGCGCCAGCAATTTGGGGGGGAGACTCACAGATACGCAGTATTTT. This encodes CASNLGGRLTDTQYF. V usage is TRBV5-1 and J usage is TRBJ2-3; the match to TRBD2 covers 7 bases. J gave up 2 bases and V 6 bases, and 9 bases lay outside the gene matches. Per the germline V gene, CDR1 is SGHRS and CDR2 is YFSETQ. The length of the CDR3 is 15 residues.

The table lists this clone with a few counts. CDR3 region: CASSPGRTYGYTF. CDR3 bases: TGCGCCAGTTCCCCGGGACGGACCTATGGCTACACCTTC. The genes are TRBV10-1 and TRBJ1-2; D may be TRBD1 (5 bases). Germline CDR1 is WNHNN and CDR2 is SYGVQD (reference sequence). Trimming shortened V by 9 bases and J by 4 bases, and 15 bases separated the two germline ends. The CDR3 runs to 13 residues.

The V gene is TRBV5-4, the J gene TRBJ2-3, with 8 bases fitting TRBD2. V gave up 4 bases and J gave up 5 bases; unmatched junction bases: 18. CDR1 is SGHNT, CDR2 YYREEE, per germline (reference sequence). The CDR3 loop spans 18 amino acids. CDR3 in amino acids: CASSPALGRGGIGDTQYF. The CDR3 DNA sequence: TGTGCCAGCAGCCCGGCCCTGGGACGGGGGGGCATTGGAGATACGCAGTATTTT.

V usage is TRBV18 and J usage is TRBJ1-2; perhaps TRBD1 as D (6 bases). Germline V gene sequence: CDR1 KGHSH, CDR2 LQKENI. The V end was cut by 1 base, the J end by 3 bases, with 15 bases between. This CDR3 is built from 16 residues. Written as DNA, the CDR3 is TGTGCCAGCTCACCACGTGGGGGGGCGACCGACTATGGCTACACCTTC. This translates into CASSPRGGATDYGYTF.

CDR3 bases: TGTGCCAGCAGTGAAGGGGGGACTAGGACCTACGAGCAGTACTTC. Protein: CASSEGGTRTYEQYF. The J gene is TRBJ2-7, the V gene TRBV6-1, with 8 bases matching TRBD2. Germline lookup yields CDR1 MNHNS and CDR2 SASEGT. The CDR3 covers 15 residues. V lost 1 base, J lost 2 bases, and 4 bases stayed unmatched.

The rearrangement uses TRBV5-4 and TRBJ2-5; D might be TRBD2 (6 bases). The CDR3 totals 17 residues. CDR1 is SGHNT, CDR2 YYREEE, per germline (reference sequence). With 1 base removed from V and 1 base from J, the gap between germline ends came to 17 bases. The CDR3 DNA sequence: TGTGCCAGCAGCTTGTTAGTAGGGCTAGCGTTCCAAGAGACCCAGTACTTC. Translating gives CASSLLVGLAFQETQYF.

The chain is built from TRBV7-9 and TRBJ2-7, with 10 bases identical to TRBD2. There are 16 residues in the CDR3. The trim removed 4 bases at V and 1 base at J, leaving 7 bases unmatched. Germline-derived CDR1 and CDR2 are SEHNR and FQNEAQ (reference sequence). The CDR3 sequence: CASSSQRAGGSYEQYF. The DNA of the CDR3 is TGTGCCAGCAGCTCTCAACGAGCGGGAGGGTCCTACGAGCAGTACTTC.

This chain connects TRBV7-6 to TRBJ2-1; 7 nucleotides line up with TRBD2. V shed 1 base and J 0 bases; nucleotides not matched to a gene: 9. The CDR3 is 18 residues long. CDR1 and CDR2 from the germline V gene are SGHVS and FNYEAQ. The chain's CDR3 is CASSLVDSREYSYNEQFF. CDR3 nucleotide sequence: TGTGCCAGCAGCTTAGTTGACTCGCGGGAGTACTCCTACAATGAGCAGTTCTTC.

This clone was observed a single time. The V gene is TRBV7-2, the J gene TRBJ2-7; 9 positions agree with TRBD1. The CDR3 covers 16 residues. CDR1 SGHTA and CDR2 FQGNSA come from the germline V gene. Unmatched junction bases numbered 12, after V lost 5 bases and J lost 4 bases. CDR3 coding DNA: TGTGCCAGCAGCCCCTCCGGGACAGGGAGAAATTACGAGCAGTACTTC. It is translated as CASSPSGTGRNYEQYF.

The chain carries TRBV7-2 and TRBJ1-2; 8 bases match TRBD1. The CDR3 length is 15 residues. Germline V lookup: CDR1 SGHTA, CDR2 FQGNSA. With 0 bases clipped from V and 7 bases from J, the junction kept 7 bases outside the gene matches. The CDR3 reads CASSLAQGAWGGYTF. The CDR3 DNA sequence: TGTGCCAGCAGCTTAGCCCAGGGGGCATGGGGTGGCTACACCTTC.

The CDR3 DNA follows: TGTGCCAGTAGTATAAGGTCCGGGCCAAACTCCTACGAGCAGTACTTC. This encodes CASSIRSGPNSYEQYF. The chain couples TRBV19 to TRBJ2-7; D gene unclear. Trimming took 2 bases from V and 0 from J, leaving 14 bases between them. Per the germline V gene, CDR1 is LNHDA and CDR2 is SQIVND (reference sequence). This CDR3 comprises 16 residues.

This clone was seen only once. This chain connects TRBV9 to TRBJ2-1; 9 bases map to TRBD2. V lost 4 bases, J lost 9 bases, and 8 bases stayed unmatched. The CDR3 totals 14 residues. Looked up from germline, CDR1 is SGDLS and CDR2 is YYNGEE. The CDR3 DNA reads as TGTGCCAGCAGCCCCAGGTTAGCGGGAGTTGAGCAGTTCTTC. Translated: CASSPRLAGVEQFF.

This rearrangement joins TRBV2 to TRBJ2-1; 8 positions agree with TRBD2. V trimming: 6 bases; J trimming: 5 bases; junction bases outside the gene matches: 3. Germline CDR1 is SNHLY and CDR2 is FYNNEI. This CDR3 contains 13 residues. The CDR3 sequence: CASRLADHNEQFF. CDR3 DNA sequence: TGTGCCAGCAGACTAGCGGATCACAATGAGCAGTTCTTC.